A selection of T cell receptor beta chains follows, all from one sample in a study of blood T cell repertoires in COVID-19. TCRdb's copy holds only in-frame clones and misses some; the assay was immunoSEQ multiplex PCR. The sample includes about 310,000 clones, around nine tenths of them seen just once. What was sequenced was peripheral blood. Receptor source: a man between 65 and 85 years old with acute or convalescent COVID-19. CDR3s include the opening cysteine and the closing phenylalanine or tryptophan. A D gene is named only where the DNA matches it firmly.

TRBJ1-3 NA 15 TRBV10-3 CAISESGGPGNTIYF
TRBJ1-1 TRBD1 17 TRBV15 CATSKGGTGVMNTEAFF
TRBJ2-3 NA 14 TRBV5-8 CANHRGGGTDTQYF
TRBJ2-3 NA 15 TRBV7-2 CASSQRLPFTDTQYF
TRBJ2-5 TRBD2 16 TRBV9 CASSVTSGGAGETQYF
TRBJ1-2 NA 15 TRBV5-1 CASSPSGGADYGYTF
TRBJ2-1 TRBD2 15 TRBV19 CASSGDYPLTNEQFF
TRBJ1-5 NA 15 TRBV27 CASSLSGRLNQPQHF
TRBJ2-5 NA 14 TRBV25-1 CASSELDSRETQYF
TRBJ2-3 NA 12 TRBV29-1 CSVGRGSDTQYF
TRBJ2-1 NA 17 TRBV28 CASSGRGSSSSYNEQFF
TRBJ2-3 NA 15 TRBV6-5 CASDGGPRSTDTQYF
TRBJ2-3 TRBD2 14 TRBV15 CATSAGALTDTQYF
TRBJ2-5 NA 13 TRBV5-1 CASSLGGKETQYF
TRBJ1-2 TRBD1 14 TRBV6-6 CASSADRANYGYTF
TRBJ1-3 NA 13 TRBV14 CASSLQSGNTIYF
TRBJ1-6 TRBD1 18 TRBV3-1/TRBV3-2 CASSLSPGQGKYNSPLHF
TRBJ1-5 TRBD1 15 TRBV5-4 CASSQGGTGNQPQHF
TRBJ2-5 TRBD1 16 TRBV7-9 CASSTRDRTGQETQYF
TRBJ2-1 TRBD2 15 TRBV7-9 CAGSFTSGSYNEQFF
TRBJ2-1 NA 13 TRBV10-3 CAIGGGPGNEQFF
TRBJ2-1 TRBD2 17 TRBV10-2 CASSHPTSGSNRNEQFF
TRBJ2-2 NA 15 TRBV28 CASSLNRAGAGELFF
TRBJ1-3 NA 14 TRBV18 CASSPGTSGNTIYF
TRBJ1-1 NA 13 TRBV12-3/TRBV12-4 CASNLRQNTEAFF
TRBJ2-1 NA 16 TRBV4-1 CASSRERLISYNEQFF
TRBJ1-6 NA 14 TRBV30 CAWSLTLGDSPLHF
TRBJ1-2 NA 13 TRBV6-5 CASSYGGVDGYTF